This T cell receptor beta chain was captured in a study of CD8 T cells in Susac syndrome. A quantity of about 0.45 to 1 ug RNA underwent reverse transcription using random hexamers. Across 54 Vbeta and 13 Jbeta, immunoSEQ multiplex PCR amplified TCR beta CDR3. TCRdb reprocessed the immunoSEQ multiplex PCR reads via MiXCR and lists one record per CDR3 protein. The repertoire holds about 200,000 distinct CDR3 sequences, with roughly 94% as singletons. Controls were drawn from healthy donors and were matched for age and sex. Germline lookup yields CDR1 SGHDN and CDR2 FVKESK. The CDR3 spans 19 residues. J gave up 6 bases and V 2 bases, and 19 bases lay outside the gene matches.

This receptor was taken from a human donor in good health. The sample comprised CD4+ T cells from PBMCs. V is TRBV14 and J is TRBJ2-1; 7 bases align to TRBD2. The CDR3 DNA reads TGTGCCAGCAGCCAAATCCCACGTGCAAGCCATGGGGGGGGCAATGAGCAGTTCTTC. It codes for CASSQIPRASHGGGNEQFF.